A selection of T cell receptor beta chains follows, all from one sample in a study of vaccination and CD4 T cells after COVID-19. Antigen specificity for these receptors is unknown. TCRdb re-derived calls from the PCR reads in MiXCR, one entry per CDR3 protein. Of thousands of distinct CDR3 sequences listed, 25% to 40% are singletons. Sequencing was done on a sample of CD4+ T cells from blood, cultured in vitro. Receptors were obtained from a human donor in good health. Each CDR3 is given with its conserved first and last residue. The D gene is left open where the match is weak. Where a row states a size, it is once, few, many or the class of an expanded clone; other rows omit it.

abundance	v_gene	j_gene	d_gene	CDR3nt	CDR3aa
-	TRBV6-1	TRBJ2-7	TRBD2	TGTGCCAGCGGGGCGGGGGGCACGAGCTCCTACGAGCAGTACTTC	CASGAGGTSSYEQYF
few	TRBV15	TRBJ1-5	-	TGTGCCACCAGCAGAGATAGGGGGGGGGCCAATCAGCCCCAGCATTTT	CATSRDRGGANQPQHF
-	TRBV20-1	TRBJ1-1	-	TGCAGTGCTAGAAGGGCGGCCGGAGCTTTCTTT	CSARRAAGAFF
-	TRBV15	TRBJ2-5	-	TGTGCCACCCCCGTTTACGGGGAGGAACCAGGAGAGACCCAGTACTTC	CATPVYGEEPGETQYF
-	TRBV4-1	TRBJ1-2	-	TGCGCCAGCAGCCCGGATGATTTTGGAAGCTACACCTTC	CASSPDDFGSYTF
-	TRBV7-9	TRBJ1-3	-	TGTGCCAGCAGCCTACTCCTAACAGGGTCTGGAAACACCATATATTTT	CASSLLLTGSGNTIYF
-	TRBV19	TRBJ2-7	TRBD1	TGTGCCAGTAGAAAAAGACAGGGGACCTACGAGCAGTACTTC	CASRKRQGTYEQYF
-	TRBV3-1	TRBJ2-5	-	TGTGCCAGCAGCCAAGATTTGAGGCCCAGCGGAGAGACCCAGTACTTC	CASSQDLRPSGETQYF
-	TRBV6-2/TRBV6-3	TRBJ1-2	-	TGTGCCAGCAGTTACGGGACCTATGGCTACACCTTC	CASSYGTYGYTF
-	TRBV7-9	TRBJ2-7	-	TGTGCCAGCAGCTTAGAACACGAGCAGTACTTC	CASSLEHEQYF
-	TRBV20-1	TRBJ1-1	TRBD1	TGCAGTGCTACCCGACAGGGAGGTACTGAAGCTTTCTTT	CSATRQGGTEAFF
-	TRBV9	TRBJ2-7	TRBD1	TGTGCCAGCAGCGTAACGGACAGGGCTTCCTACGAGCAGTACTTC	CASSVTDRASYEQYF
-	TRBV2	TRBJ2-4	-	TGTGTCAGCGGAGGAAACACTCAGTACTTC	CVSGGNTQYF
-	TRBV19	TRBJ1-5	TRBD1	TGTGCCAGTAGTACCGGGACAGGGTACAATCAGCCCCAGCATTTT	CASSTGTGYNQPQHF
-	TRBV7-9	TRBJ2-7	-	TGTGCCAGCAGCTTAAGTGAGGCCGGGTACGAGCAGTACTTC	CASSLSEAGYEQYF
once	TRBV27	TRBJ2-7	TRBD2	TGTGCCAGCAGCTTAGGACTAGCGGGAGCGGGTTACGAGCAGTACTTC	CASSLGLAGAGYEQYF
medium-sized	TRBV7-2	TRBJ2-7	-	TGTGCCAGCAGCTTAGGGCACCGAATAAGGGCCGAGCAGTACTTC	CASSLGHRIRAEQYF
few	TRBV6-5	TRBJ2-3	-	TGTGCCAGCAGTTACAGGCAGGGGGGAACAGATACGCAGTATTTT	CASSYRQGGTDTQYF
-	TRBV2	TRBJ2-1	-	TGTGCCAGCAGTTCCGAGGGCTCCTACAATGAGCAGTTCTTC	CASSSEGSYNEQFF
-	TRBV7-3	TRBJ2-3	-	TGTGCCAGCAGCTTCCTAGGGCCCACAGATACGCAGTATTTT	CASSFLGPTDTQYF
-	TRBV6-4	TRBJ2-2	-	TGTGCCAGCAGTGCGTTCACTGGGGACACCGGGGAGCTGTTTTTT	CASSAFTGDTGELFF
-	TRBV2	TRBJ2-1	TRBD2	TGTGCCAGCGTCCCCGGGACTAGCGGGAGCCGTGAGCAGTTCTTC	CASVPGTSGSREQFF
few	TRBV6-1	TRBJ1-6	-	TGTGCCAGCGGCCGCAGGGCAGAGGGAAATTCACCCCTCCACTTT	CASGRRAEGNSPLHF
-	TRBV28	TRBJ2-7	TRBD1	TGTGCCAGCAGGGGACAGGGTAGGTCCTACGAGCAGTACTTC	CASRGQGRSYEQYF
few	TRBV20-1	TRBJ1-5	-	TGCAGTGCTAGGGACAACAATCAGCCCCAGCATTTT	CSARDNNQPQHF